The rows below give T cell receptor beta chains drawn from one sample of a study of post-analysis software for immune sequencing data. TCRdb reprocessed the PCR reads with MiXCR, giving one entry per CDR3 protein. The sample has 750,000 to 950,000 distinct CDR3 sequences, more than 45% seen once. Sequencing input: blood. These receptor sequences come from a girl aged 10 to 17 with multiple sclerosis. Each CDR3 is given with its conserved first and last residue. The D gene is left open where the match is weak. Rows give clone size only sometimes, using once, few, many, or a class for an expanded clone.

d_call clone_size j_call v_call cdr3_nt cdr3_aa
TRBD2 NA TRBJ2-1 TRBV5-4 TGTGCCACCACCGGGACTAGCGGGACGAATGAGCAGTTCTTC CATTGTSGTNEQFF
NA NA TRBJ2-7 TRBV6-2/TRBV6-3 TGTGCCAGCAGTTGGATCAACTACGAGCAGTACTTC CASSWINYEQYF
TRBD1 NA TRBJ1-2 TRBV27 TGTGCCAGCAGTACGACAGGGGGGAACTATGGCTACACCTTC CASSTTGGNYGYTF
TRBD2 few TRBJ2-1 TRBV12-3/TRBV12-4 TGTGCCAGCAGTTCCGGACTAGCGGGAGGGCCGGGGAATGAGCAGTTCTTC CASSSGLAGGPGNEQFF
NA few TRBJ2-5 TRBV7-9 TGTGCCAGCAGCTTGGACAAAAGGGAGACCCAGTACTTC CASSLDKRETQYF
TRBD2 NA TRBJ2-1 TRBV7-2 TGTGCCAGCAGCTTAGAAATTAGCGGGAGTACCTACAATGAGCAGTTCTTC CASSLEISGSTYNEQFF
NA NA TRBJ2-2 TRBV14 TGTGCCAGCAGCCATATCAGGGAAGGCACCGGGGAGCTGTTTTTT CASSHIREGTGELFF
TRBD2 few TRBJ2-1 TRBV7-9 TGTGCCAGCAGCTCTTGGGCGGGAGGAAGGGACAATGAGCAGTTCTTC CASSSWAGGRDNEQFF
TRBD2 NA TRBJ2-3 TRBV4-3 TGCGCCAGCAGCCATGGACTAGCGGGAACCACAGATACGCAGTATTTT CASSHGLAGTTDTQYF
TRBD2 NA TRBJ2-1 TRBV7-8 TGTGCCAGCAGCGCTATAGCGGGAGGGCCCGTCGATGAGCAGTTCTTC CASSAIAGGPVDEQFF
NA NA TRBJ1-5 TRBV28 TGTGCCAGCAGTGGGACACGCAATCAGCCCCAGCATTTT CASSGTRNQPQHF
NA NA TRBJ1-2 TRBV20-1 TGCAGTGCTAGTGGTCAGGATCCCTATGGCTACACCTTC CSASGQDPYGYTF
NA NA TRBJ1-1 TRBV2 TGTGCCAGCAGTGGGGGATGGAGCACTGAAGCTTTCTTT CASSGGWSTEAFF
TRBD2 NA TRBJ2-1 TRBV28 TGTGCCAGCAGCAAACTAGCGGGAGTGAGTAATGAGCAGTTCTTC CASSKLAGVSNEQFF
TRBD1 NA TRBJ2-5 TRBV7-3 TGTGCCAGCAGCCCCAACCCAACAGGGGATGGGGAGACCCAGTACTTC CASSPNPTGDGETQYF
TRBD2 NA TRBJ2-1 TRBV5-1 TGCGCCAGCAGCTTGGGCGGGAGGGTTTATGAGCAGTTCTTC CASSLGGRVYEQFF
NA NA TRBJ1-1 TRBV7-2 TGTGCCAGCAGCTTGGACGGGGGGAGCGCTGAAGCTTTCTTT CASSLDGGSAEAFF
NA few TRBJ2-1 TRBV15 TGTGCCACCAGCAGAGCTTGGCGGGCCAATGAGCAGTTCTTC CATSRAWRANEQFF
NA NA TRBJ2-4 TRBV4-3 TGCGCCAGCAGCCAAGATTTGGCGGGCACGCCGTACTTC CASSQDLAGTPYF
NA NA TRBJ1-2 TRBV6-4 TGTGCCAGCAGTGACGGGGGAGTGAGCTACACCTTC CASSDGGVSYTF
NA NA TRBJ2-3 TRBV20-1 TGCAGTACCCTAGCGAGTAGCACAGATACGCAGTATTTT CSTLASSTDTQYF
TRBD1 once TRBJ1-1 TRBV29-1 TGCAGCGTTGAAGGGTCAGGGGGCAGGCACACTGAAGCTTTCTTT CSVEGSGGRHTEAFF
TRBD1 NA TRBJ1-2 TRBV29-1 TGCAGCGTTGTCGGGAGGGGGCGAGGTGGCTACACCTTC CSVVGRGRGGYTF
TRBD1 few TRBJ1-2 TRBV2 TGTGCCAGCAGTGAAAGTCCGGACAGGGCAAGAGTAAGGGGCTACACCTTC CASSESPDRARVRGYTF
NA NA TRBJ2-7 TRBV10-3 TGTGCCACATCCCAGGGCCCCTACGAGCAGTACTTC CATSQGPYEQYF
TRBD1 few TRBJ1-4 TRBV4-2 TGTGCCAGCAGCCAGGTACAGGGGGCTCCTAATGAAAAACTGTTTTTT CASSQVQGAPNEKLFF
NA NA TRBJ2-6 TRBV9 TGTGCCAGCAGCGGAGTTGCCGGGTTTGTTAGCTCTGGGGCCAACGTCCTGACTTTC CASSGVAGFVSSGANVLTF
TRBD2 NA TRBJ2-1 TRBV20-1 TGCAGTGCTAGAGATGGGACTAGCGGGATGCGGTACAATGAGCAGTTCTTC CSARDGTSGMRYNEQFF
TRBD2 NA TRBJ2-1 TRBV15 TGTGCCACCAGCAGAGGGACTAGCGGGATCGGTGAGCAGTTCTTC CATSRGTSGIGEQFF
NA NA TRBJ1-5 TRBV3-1 TGTGCCAGCAGCCCGTACAGGGCTAGGCAGCCCCAGCATTTT CASSPYRARQPQHF
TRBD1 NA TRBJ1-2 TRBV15 TGTGCCACCAGCTTCGAAGGGGGCATAGATGGCTACACCTTC CATSFEGGIDGYTF
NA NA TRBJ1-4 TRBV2 TGTGCCAGCAGTCGTAGGGCTGGGGATGAAAAACTGTTTTTT CASSRRAGDEKLFF
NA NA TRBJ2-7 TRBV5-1 TGCGCCAGCAGCTTGGCCGGTGCCCCCGAGCAGTACTTC CASSLAGAPEQYF
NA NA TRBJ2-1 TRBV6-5 TGTGCCAGCAGTTCCGTAGGTCTAGCCTCCGGCTACAATGAGCAGTTCTTC CASSSVGLASGYNEQFF
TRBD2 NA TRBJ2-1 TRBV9 TGTGCCAGCAGCTCCTCCCGTTGGGCGGGAGAGGTGTTCTTC CASSSSRWAGEVFF
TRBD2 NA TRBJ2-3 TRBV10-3 TGTGCCATCAGTGAGCCGGGGGGTAGCACAGATACGCAGTATTTT CAISEPGGSTDTQYF
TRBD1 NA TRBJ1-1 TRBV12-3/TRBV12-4 TGTGCCAGCAGTTTCACCAGGGGGCGGACTGAAGCTTTCTTT CASSFTRGRTEAFF
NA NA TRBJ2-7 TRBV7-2 TGTGCCAGCAGCTTAAGGGGAAAAGGGCTCGAGCAGTACTTC CASSLRGKGLEQYF
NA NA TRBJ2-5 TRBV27 TGTGCCAGCAGTTTATCGAGCCAGGGTGGGGAGACCCAGTACTTC CASSLSSQGGETQYF
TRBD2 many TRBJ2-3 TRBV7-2 TGTGCCAGCAGCTTCCCCTGGGGGGGTACGCAGTATTTT CASSFPWGGTQYF
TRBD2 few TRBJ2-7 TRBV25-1 TGTGCCAGCAGTGGCAGCGGGGTGAGGGAGCAGTACTTC CASSGSGVREQYF
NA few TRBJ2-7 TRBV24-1 TGTGCCACCAGTGTAAACGGTTACGAGCAGTACTTC CATSVNGYEQYF
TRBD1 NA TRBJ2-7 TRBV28 TGTGCCAGCAGCAACTGGGACAGAAACTACGAGCAGTACTTC CASSNWDRNYEQYF
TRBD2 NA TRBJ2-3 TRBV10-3 TGTGCCATCAGCCTAGCGGGAACAGATACGCAGTATTTT CAISLAGTDTQYF
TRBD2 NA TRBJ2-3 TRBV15 TGTGCCACCAGCAGGGGACTAGAGTTGGGGACAGATACGCAGTATTTT CATSRGLELGTDTQYF